This record looks at one T cell receptor beta chain sequence and its context. Its antigen is not known. The CDR3 sequence is 17 residues long. The junction had 19 bases not matched to a gene; V was cut back by 7 bases and J by 5 bases. Germline V gene sequence: CDR1 MNHEY, CDR2 SMNVEV (reference sequence). The sample comes from a study of T cell repertoires in cytomegalovirus infection. The overall study: In public TCR beta signatures, there were indications of both CMV infection and matching HLA type.

TCRdb re-derived calls from the reads in MiXCR, one entry per CDR3 protein. Of 450,000 to 600,000 distinct CDR3 sequences listed, around 35% are singletons. The V call is TRBV27, the J call TRBJ2-5; 7 bases are a match to TRBD1. The specimen comprised cultured PBMCs, sampled from culture after CMV antigen stimulation. The sequence came from a human donor in good health (CMV status not recorded). Some clones in this sample may be carry-over from other donors' samples. CDR3: CASTNARQGWFPETQYF. The CDR3 region has the DNA TGTGCCAGCACTAACGCCCGACAGGGTTGGTTCCCGGAGACCCAGTACTTC.